The rows below give T cell receptor beta chains drawn from one sample of a study of control samples from healthy donors and cancer patients. Here immunoSEQ multiplex PCR was the method, and the copy in TCRdb shows in-frame clones only, minus some. The sample contains around 140,000 clones, under 95% of which appear only once. The sequencing sample was made of blood. Receptor source: a man aged 35 to 55 in good health. The CDR3 runs from the conserved cysteine through the conserved F or W.

V gene,CDR3 protein
TRBV28,CASSLLLSNQPQHF
TRBV6-5,CASIRGSSYEQYF
TRBV9,CASSPLASSYNEQFF
TRBV27,CASRTHRADTQYF
TRBV6-1,CASSEDSLYNSPLHF
TRBV19,CASSKSTYTEAFF
TRBV5-1,CASSLAGANEKLFF
TRBV25-1,CASSELGDYEQYF
TRBV6-2/TRBV6-3,CASSLLIETQYF
TRBV5-1,CASSPRTSGTGNEQFF